This TCR beta chain was identified during a study of T cells in Graves' hyperthyroidism and ophthalmopathy. Findings of the study overall: In validation, the model predicted ophthalmopathy. These predictions came a median 6.5 months before onset. Most expanded thyroid clonotypes above 0.001 recurred in blood.

Template material for amplifying TCR beta CDR3 regions consisted of RNA transcripts. The TCR CDR3 was amplified in a first-round RT-PCR using the HTBI primer set. TCRdb fed the multiplex PCR reads into MiXCR, producing one record per CDR3 protein. The sample holds 500,000 to 600,000 distinct CDR3 sequences, about half seen once. This clonotype was counted at least ten times. Its antigen remains unidentified. Germline V gene sequence: CDR1 LNHDA, CDR2 SQIVND (reference sequence). Trimming shortened V by 3 bases and J by 3 bases, and 11 bases separated the two germline ends. CDR3 size: 14 residues. The chain joins TRBV19 to TRBJ2-5, with D possibly TRBD2 on 5 matching bases. The source material was peripheral blood or thyroid tissue (not recorded which). This sequence originates from an adult woman with Graves' disease, either hyperthyroidism or ophthalmopathy (not recorded which). CDR3 nucleotides: TGTGCCAGTAGTATGCCCGCACTAGAAGAGACCCAGTACTTC. This encodes CASSMPALEETQYF.